This TCR beta chain appears in the sequencing data of a study of blood T cell repertoires in COVID-19. The data were produced by immunoSEQ multiplex PCR, yet TCRdb's version contains in-frame clones alone and is incomplete. Of fewer than 20,000 clones listed, more than 85% are singletons. Sequences were obtained from peripheral blood. This clonotype originated in a woman between 50 and 59 years old with active COVID-19.

The CDR3 DNA follows: TGTGCCAGCAGTAAGGGACAGGCTAATCAGCCCCAGCATTTT. Protein: CASSKGQANQPQHF. The rearrangement joins TRBV6-5 to TRBJ1-5, with 8 bases matching TRBD1. The CDR3 is 14 amino acids. V lost 5 bases and J lost 4; bases outside the gene matches: 4. Germline assignment: CDR1 MNHEY and CDR2 SVGAGI.